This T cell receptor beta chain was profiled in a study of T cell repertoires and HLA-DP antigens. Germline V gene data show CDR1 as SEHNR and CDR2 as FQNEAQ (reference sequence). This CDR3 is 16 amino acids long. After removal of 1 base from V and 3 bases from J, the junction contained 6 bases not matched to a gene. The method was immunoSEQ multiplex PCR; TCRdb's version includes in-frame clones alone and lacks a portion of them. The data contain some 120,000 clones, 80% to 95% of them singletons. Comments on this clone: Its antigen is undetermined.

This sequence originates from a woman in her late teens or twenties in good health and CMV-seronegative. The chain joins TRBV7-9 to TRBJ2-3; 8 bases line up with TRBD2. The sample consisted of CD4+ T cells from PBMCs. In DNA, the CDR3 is TGTGCCAGCAGCTTAGTGAGCGGGAGAGTTACAGATACGCAGTATTTT. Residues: CASSLVSGRVTDTQYF.